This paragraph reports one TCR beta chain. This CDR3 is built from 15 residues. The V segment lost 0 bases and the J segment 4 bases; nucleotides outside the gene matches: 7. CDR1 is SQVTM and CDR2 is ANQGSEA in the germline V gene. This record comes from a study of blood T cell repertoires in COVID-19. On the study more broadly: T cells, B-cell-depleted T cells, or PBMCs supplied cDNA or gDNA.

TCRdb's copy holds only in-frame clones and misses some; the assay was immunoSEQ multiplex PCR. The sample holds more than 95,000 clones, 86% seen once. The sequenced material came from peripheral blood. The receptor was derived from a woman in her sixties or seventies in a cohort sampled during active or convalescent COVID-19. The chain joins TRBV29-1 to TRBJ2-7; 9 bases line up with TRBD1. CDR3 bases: TGCAGCGTTGAAGATACGGGGACAGGGTTTTACGAGCAGTACTTC. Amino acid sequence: CSVEDTGTGFYEQYF.